This T cell receptor beta chain was observed in a study of blood T cell repertoires in COVID-19 (dated by TCRdb to the early 2020s). About the investigation overall: Samples covering the acute and convalescent phases of COVID-19 were provided by collaborators in the United States, Italy and Spain. The prospective study material was composed of cDNA or gDNA derived from T cells, B-cell-depleted T cells, or PBMCs. The dataset comprised deeply sampled blood TCRbeta repertoires from subjects exposed to, actively infected with, or recovered from COVID-19. The repertoires were released in a freely available public database intended as a resource for research on the immune response to SARS-CoV-2. The samples were drawn from the first 160 participants of the ongoing ImmuneRACE study and from over a thousand subjects provided by 6 global collaborators. Sample metadata almost always included a de-identified subject ID, COVID-19 status, age in years and sex. Where HLA class I and class II types were available, the types were taken from metadata supplied by the sample provider, not from assay-based typing. Results the study describes overall, beyond this receptor: The quantity of clinical and demographic metadata differed by source and by participant and was supplied without curation.

There are 12 amino acids in the CDR3, from cysteine to phenylalanine inclusive. Only the CDR3 DNA is retained, 36 bases long and in frame from the first base. Via the germline V gene, CDR1 is SNHLY and CDR2 FYNNEI. Relative to germline, V is 1 base shorter and J is 5 bases shorter, with 5 bases between their ends. The immunoSEQ Assay, a bias-controlled multiplex PCR, was used to amplify TCRbeta CDR3 regions from genomic DNA. In the original analysis: The number of nucleated cells in each sample was estimated from the amplification of reference gene primers within the assay. To quantify the absolute abundance of each unique TCRbeta CDR3 rearrangement, sequence reads were collapsed and filtered. Productive Simpson clonality was computed per sample as the square root of Simpson's diversity index over productive rearrangements. TCRdb mirrors the immuneACCESS table, restricted to in-frame sequences. Some clones are absent from its copies; in checked studies, under half trace to an unresolved V gene, and the reason for the others is unknown. The V and J calls and clone size were taken over from that table, and D and trimming were inferred from the DNA. For this sample the table gives under 400,000 clones, of which more than 70% were detected only once. The top ten hold less than 5% of the sample.

Note on this clone: Its antigen specificity is not known. The sample holds no much larger clone one base away, and base qualities are not on file.

In Seattle, one collaborating source enrolled patients while the infection was active and tracked those patients longitudinally over the course of disease. Collaborating institutions collected whole blood in K2EDTA tubes following their own protocols. For TCRbeta analysis, collaborator samples were shipped as frozen whole blood, as isolated PBMCs, or as DNA extracted from either sample type. The sample was peripheral blood. The sequence was obtained from a woman in her fifties or sixties with COVID-19, enrolled during active disease. The sequence joins TRBV2 to TRBJ1-2; the D gene cannot be named for sure. Read as DNA, the sequence is TGTGCCAGCAGTGAAGATCTGTATGGCTACACCTTC. It translates as CASSEDLYGYTF.